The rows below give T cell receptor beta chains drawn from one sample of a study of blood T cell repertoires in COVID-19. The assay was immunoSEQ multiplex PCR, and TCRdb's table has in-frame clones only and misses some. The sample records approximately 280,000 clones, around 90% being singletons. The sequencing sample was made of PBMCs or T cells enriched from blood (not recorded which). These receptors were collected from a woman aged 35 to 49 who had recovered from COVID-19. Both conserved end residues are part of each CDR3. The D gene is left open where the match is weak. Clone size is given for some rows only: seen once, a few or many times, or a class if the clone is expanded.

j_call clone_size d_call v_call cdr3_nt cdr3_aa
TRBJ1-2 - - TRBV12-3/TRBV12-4 TGTGCCAGCAGTTTGGGCAATAACTATGGCTACACCTTC CASSLGNNYGYTF
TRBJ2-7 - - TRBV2 TGTGCCAGCAGCTTCAGGGGATCAAGCTACGAGCAGTACTTC CASSFRGSSYEQYF
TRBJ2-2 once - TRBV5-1 TGCGCCAGCAGCTTGGTTGTCGCCGGGGAGCTGTTTTTT CASSLVVAGELFF
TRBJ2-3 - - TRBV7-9 TGTGCCAGCAGCAGGGAGGACAGGATAGCAGATACGCAGTATTTT CASSREDRIADTQYF
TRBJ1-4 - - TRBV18 TGTGCCAGCTCCCTAGTTGGAGGTGAAAAACTGTTTTTT CASSLVGGEKLFF
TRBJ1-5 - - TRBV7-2 TGTGCCAGCAGCTTAGACCCAGGATTCGATCAGCCCCAGCATTTT CASSLDPGFDQPQHF
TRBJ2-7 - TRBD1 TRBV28 TGTGCCAGCAGACCTAACAGGGGGCTCTACGAGCAGTACTTC CASRPNRGLYEQYF
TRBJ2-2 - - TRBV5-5 TGTGCCAGCAGCTTGGGGCTTTCTGGATTCTGGCGGAAGAACACCGGGGAGCTGTTTTTT CASSLGLSGFWRKNTGELFF
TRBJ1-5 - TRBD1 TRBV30 TGTGCCTGGAGCCATCGACAGGGGGGTCAGCCCCAGCATTTT CAWSHRQGGQPQHF
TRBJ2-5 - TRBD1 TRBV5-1 TGCGCCAGCAGCTTGGAACAGGGGGTAGAGACCCAGTACTTC CASSLEQGVETQYF
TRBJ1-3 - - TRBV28 TGTGCCAGCAGTTTCGGCGGGGGCCCCCCTGGAAACACCATATATTTT CASSFGGGPPGNTIYF
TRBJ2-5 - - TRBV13 TGTGCCAGCAGCCACCGGACAGAGGAGGCCCAGTACTTC CASSHRTEEAQYF
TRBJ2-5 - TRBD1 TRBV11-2 TGTGCCAGCAGGGCGACAGGGGGTACAGAGACCCAGTACTTC CASRATGGTETQYF
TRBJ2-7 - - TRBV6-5 TGTGCCAGCAGTTTCATTTCGGGACTGGGCGAGCAGTACTTC CASSFISGLGEQYF
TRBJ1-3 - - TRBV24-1 TGTGCCACCAGTGATTTTGCAGGGCCTGGAAACACCATATATTTT CATSDFAGPGNTIYF
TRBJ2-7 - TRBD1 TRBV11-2 TGTGCCAGCAGCCAAGGGACCGGGGACAGGGGTTTCGAGCAGTACTTC CASSQGTGDRGFEQYF
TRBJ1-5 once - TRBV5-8 TGTGCCAGCAGCTTGGGACAGCTTGGCAATCAGCCCCAGCATTTT CASSLGQLGNQPQHF
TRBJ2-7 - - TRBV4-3 TGCGCCAGCAGCCAAGATTTTAGCCAGGGGAGCTTCTACGAGCAGTACTTC CASSQDFSQGSFYEQYF
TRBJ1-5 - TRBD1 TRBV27 TGTGCCAGCAGTCCAAACAGGGGTGAGCCCCAGCATTTT CASSPNRGEPQHF
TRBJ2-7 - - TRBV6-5 TGTGCCAGCCGGGGGACGGGACCGATTTACGAGCAGTACTTC CASRGTGPIYEQYF
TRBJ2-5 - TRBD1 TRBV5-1 TGCGCCAGCAGCCCGGAGCCGGGACAGCCCCAAGAGACCCAGTACTTC CASSPEPGQPQETQYF
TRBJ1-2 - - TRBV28 TGTGCCAGCAGCAGCGGGGACAATTATGGCTACACCTTC CASSSGDNYGYTF
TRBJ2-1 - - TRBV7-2 TGTGCCAGCAGCTTAAGCGGATACAATGAGCAGTTCTTC CASSLSGYNEQFF